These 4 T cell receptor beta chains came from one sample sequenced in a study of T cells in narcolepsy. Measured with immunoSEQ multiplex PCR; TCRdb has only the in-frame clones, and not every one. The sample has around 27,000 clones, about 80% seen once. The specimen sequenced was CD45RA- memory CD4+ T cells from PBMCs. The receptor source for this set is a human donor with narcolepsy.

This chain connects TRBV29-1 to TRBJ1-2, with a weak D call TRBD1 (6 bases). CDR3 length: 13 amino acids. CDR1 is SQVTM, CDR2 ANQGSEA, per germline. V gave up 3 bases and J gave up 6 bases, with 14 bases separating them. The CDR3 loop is CSVDRGAPNGYTF. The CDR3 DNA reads TGCAGCGTTGACCGGGGGGCCCCGAATGGCTACACCTTC.

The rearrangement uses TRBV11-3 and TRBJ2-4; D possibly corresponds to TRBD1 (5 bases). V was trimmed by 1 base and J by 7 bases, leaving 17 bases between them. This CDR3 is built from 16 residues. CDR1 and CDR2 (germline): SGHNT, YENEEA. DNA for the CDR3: TGTGCCAGCAGCTTAGGGGCACTATGGAAGGGGAACATTCAGTACTTC. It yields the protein CASSLGALWKGNIQYF. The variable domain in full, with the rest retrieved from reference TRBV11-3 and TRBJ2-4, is EAGVVQSPRYKIIEKKQPVAFWCNPISGHNTLYWYLQNLGQGPELLIRYENEEAVDDSQLPKDRFSAERLKGVDSTLKIQPAELGDSAVYLCASSLGALWKGNIQYFGAGTRLSVL.

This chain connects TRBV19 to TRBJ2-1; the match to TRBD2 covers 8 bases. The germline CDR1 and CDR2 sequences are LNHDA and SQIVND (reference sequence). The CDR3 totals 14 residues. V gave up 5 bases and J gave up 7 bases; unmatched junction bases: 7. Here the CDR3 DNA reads TGTGCCAGTAGTTATGACCGGGAGGGGAATGAGCAGTTCTTC. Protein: CASSYDREGNEQFF.

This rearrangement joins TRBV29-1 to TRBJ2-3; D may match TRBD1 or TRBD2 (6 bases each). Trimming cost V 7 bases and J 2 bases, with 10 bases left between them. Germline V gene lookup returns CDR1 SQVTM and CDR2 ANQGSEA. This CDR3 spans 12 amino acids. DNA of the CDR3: TGCAGCGGTGGGGGGCTCACAGATACGCAGTATTTT. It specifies CSGGGLTDTQYF.